This T cell receptor beta chain was identified during a study of T cells expressing NK-cell markers. About the study: According to the study, TCR beta repertoires originated from sorted CD3+CD56+NKG2C+, CD3+CD56+NKG2C- and CD3+CD56-NKG2C+ T cells. Seven sequenced donors out of eight were HCMV-seropositive, one seronegative. Whole-study results and caveats: The leading position in the CD3+CD56-NKG2C+ fraction of a few donors also went to these clonotypes.

5'RACE template switching with UMIs produced the TCR beta cDNA. TCRdb reprocessed the 5' RACE reads and reports one entry per CDR3 protein, with no DNA. In all, the sample yields hundreds of thousands of distinct CDR3 sequences. As regards this clonotype: Its target is unknown.

Specimen: blood T cells: a sorted CD56 or NKG2C T cell subset, CD4+ or CD8+ T cells, or bulk PBMC T cells (not recorded which). The clonotype was recovered from a man aged 18 to 29 in good health.

The CDR3 sequence: CASSSRENSPLHF. This chain links TRBV5-1 with TRBJ1-6. Looked up from germline, CDR1 is SGHRS and CDR2 is YFSETQ. The length of the CDR3 is 13 residues.